The 31 T cell receptor beta chains below all came from one sample that was sequenced in a study of spatial heterogeneity in lung cancer (dated by TCRdb to about 2019). What the time point label conveys for this sample: sample taken at primary tumor resection. Receptors were amplified or captured by 5' RACE. The run used a NextSeq 500. Clones were called with MiXCR by TCRdb after fastp trimmed the public reads at Q25, and only in-frame beta chains were retained. Identical CDR3 proteins give one entry, which carries the most common genes and DNA. The sample records tens of thousands of distinct CDR3 sequences, roughly 15% of which are singletons. Of the sample, approximately 60% falls within the top ten clones. This specimen was PBMCs, taken at surgery. The receptors were sampled from a male donor with early-stage non-small cell lung cancer.

This rearrangement joins TRBV6-6 to TRBJ1-6; no clear D gene. This CDR3 is built from 13 residues. Germline V gene sequence: CDR1 MNHNY, CDR2 SVGAGI (reference sequence). Trimming shortened V by 5 bases and J by 8 bases, and 10 bases separated the two germline ends. The CDR3 nucleotides read TGTGCCAGCAGTGACAACCAGTATTCACCCCTCCACTTT. It translates to CASSDNQYSPLHF.

This clonotype has just a few counts. The V gene is TRBV9, the J gene TRBJ2-2; the D gene is possibly TRBD2 (5 bases). Germline assignment: CDR1 SGDLS and CDR2 YYNGEE. Trimming removed 0 bases at V and 4 bases at J, with 13 bases between. The CDR3 totals 16 residues. CDR3: CASSVDEGSSTGELFF. For the CDR3, the DNA is TGTGCCAGCAGCGTAGATGAAGGGAGTAGCACCGGGGAGCTGTTTTTT.

Only a few counts were recorded for this clonotype. The rearrangement uses TRBV27 and TRBJ2-1; 12 bases are shared with TRBD2. The CDR3 covers 15 residues. With 6 bases clipped from V and 1 base from J, the junction kept 1 base outside the gene matches. Germline CDR1 MNHEY, CDR2 SMNVEV (reference sequence). CDR3 region: CASRGLAGSYNEQFF. CDR3 nucleotides: TGTGCCAGCAGGGGACTAGCGGGTTCCTACAATGAGCAGTTCTTC.

The sample holds many counts of this clonotype. V gene TRBV2 combines with J gene TRBJ2-7; the D is unclear. The germline gives CDR1 SNHLY, CDR2 FYNNEI. This CDR3 contains 15 residues. Between the trimmed V and J ends, which lost 4 bases and 0 bases, there was a span of 13 bases. The CDR3, as DNA: TGTGCCAGCAGTGGTGGCGGCATAAGCTCCTACGAGCAGTACTTC. As protein: CASSGGGISSYEQYF.

This clonotype has ten or more counts. The rearrangement uses TRBV7-2 and TRBJ2-1; 7 positions agree with TRBD2. J gave up 7 bases and V 5 bases, and 14 bases lay outside the gene matches. Germline V gene lookup returns CDR1 SGHTA and CDR2 FQGNSA. The length of the CDR3 is 16 residues. CDR3 bases: TGTGCCAGCAGCCGCAATCCTGCGGGAGACTGGAATGAGCAGTTCTTC. Translating gives CASSRNPAGDWNEQFF.

The genes are TRBV5-4 and TRBJ2-2, with D uncertain. V was cut by 4 bases and J by 0 bases, with 7 bases left in between. The CDR3 is 14 residues long. The germline CDR1 and CDR2 sequences are SGHNT and YYREEE (reference sequence). CDR3 region: CASSPPTNTGELFF. In nucleotides, the CDR3 is TGTGCCAGCAGCCCTCCTACGAACACCGGGGAGCTGTTTTTT.

This clonotype appeared once. The DNA for the CDR3 is TGTGCCAGCAGCTTAGCAAACGGGTTCTATGGCTACACCTTC. Translated: CASSLANGFYGYTF. J is TRBJ1-2 and V is TRBV13; D is uncertain. Germline values: CDR1 PRHDT, CDR2 FYEKMQ (reference sequence). The CDR3 contains 14 residues. Trimming pared 1 base from V and 4 bases from J, leaving 10 bases between.

This clonotype appeared a few times. The V gene is TRBV6-1, the J gene TRBJ1-6, with D perhaps matching TRBD1 (5 bases). V lost 3 bases and J lost 10, with 19 bases in between. This CDR3 has 16 amino acids. Germline assignment: CDR1 MNHNS and CDR2 SASEGT. The CDR3 DNA is TGTGCCAGCAGTGATGGGGCCCTTTTGCCGAACTCACCCCTCCACTTT. It translates to CASSDGALLPNSPLHF.

This clonotype was seen only a few times. The chain couples TRBV20-1 to TRBJ1-2; 7 bases are a match to TRBD1. This CDR3 region has 13 residues. Germline V gives CDR1 DFQATT, CDR2 SNEGSKA (reference sequence). V trimming: 3 bases; J trimming: 6 bases; junction bases outside the gene matches: 7. In DNA, the CDR3 is TGCAGTGCTAGTAAACAGGGGTTGGATGGCTACACCTTC. Translating gives CSASKQGLDGYTF.

The rearrangement uses TRBV20-1 and TRBJ2-1; 8 positions agree with TRBD2. Germline values: CDR1 DFQATT, CDR2 SNEGSKA (reference sequence). V shed 3 bases, J shed 0 bases, and the junction held 10 bases outside the gene matches. CDR3 length equals 17 residues. The CDR3 bases are TGCAGTGCTAGGGACTATAGCGGGGTCAGCTCCTACAATGAGCAGTTCTTC. This encodes CSARDYSGVSSYNEQFF.

The V gene is TRBV7-2, the J gene TRBJ2-7; 8 nucleotides align to TRBD2. The CDR3 is made up of 14 amino acids. Per germline, CDR1 SGHTA and CDR2 FQGNSA. V lost 3 bases to trimming and J lost 3 bases; unmatched junction nucleotides: 4. The CDR3 here is CASSLSLAGYEQYF. Here the CDR3 DNA reads TGTGCCAGCAGCTTGTCTCTAGCGGGCTACGAGCAGTACTTC.

The V call is TRBV19, the J call TRBJ2-3; 11 nucleotides line up with TRBD1. The CDR3 is 16 residues long. Germline CDR1 LNHDA, CDR2 SQIVND (reference sequence). J lost 6 bases, V lost 5 bases, and 10 bases had no gene match. CDR3 in amino acids: CASSPTGTGGKDTQYF. In DNA, the CDR3 is TGTGCCAGTAGTCCGACCGGGACAGGGGGGAAGGATACGCAGTATTTT.

This clonotype was recorded many times. This sequence joins TRBV20-1 and TRBJ2-3; 9 bases line up with TRBD2. Germline CDR1 DFQATT, CDR2 SNEGSKA (reference sequence). The CDR3 contains 15 residues. Losses at the gene ends were 0 bases for V and 4 bases for J; bases not matched to a gene: 5. The chain's CDR3 is CSARDAGGSADTQYF. CDR3 bases: TGCAGTGCTAGAGATGCGGGAGGGAGCGCAGATACGCAGTATTTT.

This clonotype was counted between two and nine times. This chain uses TRBV6-5 with TRBJ2-3; the match to TRBD1 covers 9 bases. Trimming cost V 0 bases and J 8 bases; bases outside gene matches: 3. The germline V gene has CDR1 MNHEY and CDR2 SVGAGI. This CDR3 has 14 amino acids. The CDR3 loop reads CASSYSGQGGTQYF. DNA for the CDR3: TGTGCCAGCAGTTACTCGGGACAGGGAGGTACGCAGTATTTT.

The table lists this clonotype with a few counts. CDR3 sequence (DNA): TGTGCCAGCAGTGAATTGGGGGATTCCTACAATGAGCAGTTCTTC. It translates to CASSELGDSYNEQFF. V and J are TRBV2 and TRBJ2-1, with D perhaps being TRBD1 or TRBD2 (5 bases each). The CDR3 is made up of 15 amino acids. Trimming took 2 bases from V and 1 from J, leaving 9 bases between them. Germline V gene sequence: CDR1 SNHLY, CDR2 FYNNEI.

This clonotype was recorded at least ten times. This CDR3 is CASSFSARQPQHF. For the CDR3, the DNA is TGTGCCAGCAGCTTTTCTGCGAGACAGCCCCAGCATTTT. This chain uses TRBV5-5 with TRBJ1-5, with D unresolved. CDR1 SGHKS and CDR2 YYEKEE come from the germline V gene (reference sequence). CDR3 length: 13 residues. The V end lost 2 bases, the J end lost 7 bases, and 10 bases lay between the germline ends.

This clonotype was picked up many times. This rearrangement joins TRBV7-2 to TRBJ2-3, with 9 bases fitting TRBD2. Germline V CDR1 and CDR2: SGHTA, FQGNSA. CDR3 length equals 15 residues. V was clipped by 4 bases and J by 3 bases; unmatched bases: 5. In DNA form, the CDR3 reads TGTGCCAGCAGCTCAGGGGCGGGAGGGACAGATACGCAGTATTTT. Protein sequence: CASSSGAGGTDTQYF.

V is TRBV19 and J is TRBJ2-3, with D maybe TRBD2 (5 bases). V was trimmed by 5 bases and J by 6 bases, leaving 15 bases between them. The length of the CDR3 is 14 residues. CDR1 is LNHDA and CDR2 is SQIVND in the germline V gene (reference sequence). CDR3 amino acids: CASSVRLADDTQYF. The CDR3 DNA sequence: TGTGCCAGTAGTGTGAGGCTAGCTGACGATACGCAGTATTTT.

The genes are TRBV29-1 and TRBJ2-3, with D perhaps matching TRBD2 (5 bases). CDR1 and CDR2 from the germline V gene are SQVTM and ANQGSEA. V shed 4 bases and J shed 6 bases, with 17 bases lying between them. The CDR3 has 14 residues. CDR3: CSVGRLAIVDTQYF. In DNA form, the CDR3 reads TGCAGCGTTGGACGGCTAGCAATCGTTGATACGCAGTATTTT.

This clonotype was counted at least ten times. V is TRBV4-1 and J is TRBJ2-1, with D tentatively TRBD2 (5 bases). The CDR3 totals 16 residues. In germline, CDR1 is MGHRA, CDR2 YSYEKL. Trimming shortened V by 3 bases and J by 0 bases, and 12 bases separated the two germline ends. The CDR3 DNA sequence: TGCGCCAGCAGCCAGACCGGACTTAGCTCCTACAATGAGCAGTTCTTC. Residues: CASSQTGLSSYNEQFF.

In this sample, this clonotype turned up a few times. V usage is TRBV27 and J usage is TRBJ1-1; D remains ambiguous. Germline values: CDR1 MNHEY, CDR2 SMNVEV (reference sequence). This CDR3 comprises 13 residues. The ends were cut back, 3 bases at V and 5 bases at J, with 10 bases in the middle. In nucleotides, the CDR3 is TGTGCCAGCAGTTTCCAGGCGGGGACTGAAGCTTTCTTT. This gives the protein CASSFQAGTEAFF.

This clonotype was counted at least ten times. The gene calls are TRBV6-2 or TRBV6-3 and TRBJ1-5; no clear D gene. The V and J ends lost 0 bases and 1 base respectively, with 7 bases between them. The CDR3 has 15 residues. Looked up from germline, CDR1 is MNHEY and CDR2 is SVGEGT. The CDR3 coding sequence is TGTGCCAGCAGTTACTCGTTAAGGAGCAATCAGCCCCAGCATTTT. This sequence encodes CASSYSLRSNQPQHF.

This clonotype was seen a handful of times. The chain links TRBV3-1 to TRBJ2-3, with D tentatively TRBD1 (6 bases). V was pared by 6 bases and J by 9 bases, with 10 bases between. Germline-derived CDR1 and CDR2 are LGHDT and YNNKEL (reference sequence). This CDR3 contains 11 residues. The CDR3 sequence is CASRGAETQYF. CDR3 coding DNA: TGTGCCAGCAGGGGGGCCGAAACGCAGTATTTT.

The rearrangement joins TRBV19 to TRBJ1-1; D remains unclear. The germline V gene encodes CDR1 LNHDA and CDR2 SQIVND (reference sequence). The CDR3 is made up of 15 amino acids. Trimming took 1 base from V and 7 from J, leaving 16 bases between them. The CDR3 nucleotides are TGTGCCAGTAGTATAGCTGGCCCCTGGAGAGGTGAAGCTTTCTTT. This translates into CASSIAGPWRGEAFF.

This clonotype appeared many times. The chain combines TRBV25-1 with TRBJ2-7; the match to TRBD1 covers 8 bases. Germline CDR1 MGHDK, CDR2 SYGVNS. With 4 bases clipped from V and 3 bases from J, the junction kept 8 bases outside the gene matches. The CDR3 runs to 15 residues. CDR3 protein: CASSGLGQGHYEQYF. The CDR3 DNA sequence: TGTGCCAGCAGTGGCTTAGGACAGGGCCACTACGAGCAGTACTTC.

The sample holds many counts of this clonotype. The chain recombines TRBV7-2 with TRBJ2-5; D uncertain. V lost 4 bases and J lost 7, with 7 bases in between. The CDR3 spans 11 residues. CDR1 and CDR2 from the germline V gene are SGHTA and FQGNSA. The CDR3 coding sequence is TGTGCCAGCAGCTATCCAGGGACCCAGTACTTC. Its protein is CASSYPGTQYF.

This clonotype showed up just a few times. The chain carries TRBV7-9 and TRBJ1-1; D is perhaps TRBD1 (5 bases). V lost 3 bases and J lost 14, with 13 bases in between. Germline values: CDR1 SEHNR, CDR2 FQNEAQ (reference sequence). CDR3 size: 11 residues. CDR3 region: CASSLGLTTFF. The CDR3 DNA reads as TGTGCCAGCAGCTTGGGGCTGACTACCTTCTTT.

This sequence joins TRBV4-1 and TRBJ1-1; unclear D gene. V was trimmed by 3 bases and J by 1 base, leaving 21 bases between them. The CDR3 runs to 18 residues. Germline CDR1 is MGHRA and CDR2 is YSYEKL. CDR3 bases: TGCGCCAGCAGCCACCCTGGCCAGGCCTGGCGGAAGAACACTGAAGCTTTCTTT. Translated, it gives CASSHPGQAWRKNTEAFF.

The V call is TRBV6-5, the J call TRBJ2-5; 11 positions match TRBD2. The J segment lost 1 base and the V segment lost 2 bases, leaving 6 bases of the junction unmatched. Germline CDR1 reads MNHEY; CDR2 reads SVGAGI. The CDR3 is made up of 17 amino acids. In DNA, the CDR3 is TGTGCCAGCAGTTACACCTCTCTAGCGGGGGGCCAAGAGACCCAGTACTTC. Translated, it gives CASSYTSLAGGQETQYF.

This clonotype was seen at least ten times. The V call is TRBV20-1, the J call TRBJ2-5, with unresolved D. The CDR3 sequence is 13 residues long. The V gene's germline CDR1 is DFQATT and CDR2 SNEGSKA (reference sequence). Trimming took 6 bases from V and 2 from J, leaving 13 bases between them. The CDR3 nucleotides are TGCAGTGCAACCACCCTCACGCAAGAGACCCAGTACTTC. It yields the protein CSATTLTQETQYF.

Ten or more counts support this clonotype. V and J are TRBV11-2 and TRBJ2-7; D call uncertain. Germline V gives CDR1 SGHAT, CDR2 FQNNGV. The CDR3 loop spans 14 amino acids. The V end lost 1 base, the J end lost 0 bases, and 7 bases lay between the germline ends. This chain's CDR3 is CASSLGPRSYEQYF. CDR3 sequence (DNA): TGTGCCAGCAGCTTAGGTCCCCGCTCCTACGAGCAGTACTTC. The full variable domain, its missing parts supplied by reference TRBV11-2 and TRBJ2-7, is EAGVAQSPRYKIIEKRQSVAFWCNPISGHATLYWYQQILGQGPKLLIQFQNNGVVDDSQLPKDRFSAERLKGVDSTLKIQPAKLEDSAVYLCASSLGPRSYEQYFGPGTRLTVT.